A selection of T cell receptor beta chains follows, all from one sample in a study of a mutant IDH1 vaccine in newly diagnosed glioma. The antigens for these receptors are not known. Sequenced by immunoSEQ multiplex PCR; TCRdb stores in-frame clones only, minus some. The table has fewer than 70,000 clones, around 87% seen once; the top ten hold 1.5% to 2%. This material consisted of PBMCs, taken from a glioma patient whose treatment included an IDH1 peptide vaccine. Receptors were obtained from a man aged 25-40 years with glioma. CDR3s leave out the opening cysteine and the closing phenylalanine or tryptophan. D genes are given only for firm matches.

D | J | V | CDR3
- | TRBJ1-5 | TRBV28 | ASSFGISNQPQH
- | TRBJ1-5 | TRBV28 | ASSRGPYEPQH
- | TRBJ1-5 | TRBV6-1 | ASSEGGRGLSNQPQH
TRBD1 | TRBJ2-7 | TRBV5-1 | ASSRRGSYYEQY
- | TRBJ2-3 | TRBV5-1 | ASSFGRVTDTQY
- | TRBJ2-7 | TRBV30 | AWNGGVGREQY
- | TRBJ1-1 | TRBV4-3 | ASSQRSSGFEAF
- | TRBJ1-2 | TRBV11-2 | ASRQLGFYGYT
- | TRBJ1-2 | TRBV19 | ASSTPETRSYT
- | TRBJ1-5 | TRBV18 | ASSPPGAGNQPQH
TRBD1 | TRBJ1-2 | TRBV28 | ASRKQGAPIYGYT
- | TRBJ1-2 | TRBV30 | AWSTGNYGYT
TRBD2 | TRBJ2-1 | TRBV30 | AWSVSGRGEQF
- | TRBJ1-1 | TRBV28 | ASSPLSTEAF
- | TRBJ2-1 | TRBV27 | ASSTGDGQF
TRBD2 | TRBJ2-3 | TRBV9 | ASSPRTRPIWASSTDTQY
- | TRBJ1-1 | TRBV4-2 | ASSQASILNTEAF
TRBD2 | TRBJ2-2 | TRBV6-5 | ASSRTSGGAGELF
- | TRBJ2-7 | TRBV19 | ASSISGPRGPEQY
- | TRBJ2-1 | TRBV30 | AWSVSYNEQF
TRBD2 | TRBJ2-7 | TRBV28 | ASSLWSAGGIEQY
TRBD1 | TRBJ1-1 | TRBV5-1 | ASSPGQGITEAF
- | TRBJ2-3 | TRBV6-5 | ASSPDLSYTDTQY
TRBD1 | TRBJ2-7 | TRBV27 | ASRKQGADEQY
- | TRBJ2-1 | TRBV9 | ASSVALGLNNEQF
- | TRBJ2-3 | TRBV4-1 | ASSQAAGRTDTQY
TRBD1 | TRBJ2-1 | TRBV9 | ASSVGQGFPYNEQF
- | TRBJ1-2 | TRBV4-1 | ASNRDGGLYGYT
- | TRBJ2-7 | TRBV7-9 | ASSSTGFTYEQY
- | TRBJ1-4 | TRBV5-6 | ASSRRATNEKLF
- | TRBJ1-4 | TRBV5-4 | ASSSYRDRNEKLF
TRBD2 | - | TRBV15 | ATSRGLAVYEQY
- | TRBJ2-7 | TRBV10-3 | AIARRGPAYEQY
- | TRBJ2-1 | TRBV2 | ASSPLNPREQF
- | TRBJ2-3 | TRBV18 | ASSPPGSPTQY
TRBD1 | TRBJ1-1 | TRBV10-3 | AISGTGGTEAF
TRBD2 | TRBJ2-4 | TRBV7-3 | ASSVAGGRSIQY
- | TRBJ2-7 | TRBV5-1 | ASSLVPGPSGGY
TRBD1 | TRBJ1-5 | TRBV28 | ATARDSNNQPQH
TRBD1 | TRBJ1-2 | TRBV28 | ASSQQFGDRGDGYT
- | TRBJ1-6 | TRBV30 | AWRRRENSPLH
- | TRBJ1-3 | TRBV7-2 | ASSLSGPGNTIY
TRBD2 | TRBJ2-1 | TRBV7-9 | ASSLPIAGGGYNEQF
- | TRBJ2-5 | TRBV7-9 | ASSTYRDQETQY
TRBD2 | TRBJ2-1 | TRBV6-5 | ASSLAGGGNEQF
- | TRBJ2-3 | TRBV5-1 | ASSTQAGGQDTQY
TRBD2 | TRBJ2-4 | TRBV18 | ASSPLREGAKNIQY
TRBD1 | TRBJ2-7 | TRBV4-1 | ASSHPGQGLDEQY
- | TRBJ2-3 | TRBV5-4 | ASSSGPDATDTQY
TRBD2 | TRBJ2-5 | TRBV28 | ASSPLLAEETQY
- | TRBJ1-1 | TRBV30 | AWNEGGGEAF
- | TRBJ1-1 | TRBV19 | ASTQGWGTEAF
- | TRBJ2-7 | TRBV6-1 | ASSGDSFYEQY
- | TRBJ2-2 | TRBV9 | ASSVSGGEYTGELF
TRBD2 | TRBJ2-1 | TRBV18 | ASSPTPSGSRNEQF
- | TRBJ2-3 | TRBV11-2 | ASSSLGNTDTQY
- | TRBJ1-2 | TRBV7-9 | ASSLSWGANYGYT